The rows below give T cell receptor beta chains drawn from one sample of a study of cytomegalovirus exposure and HLA in healthy donors. Profiling relied on immunoSEQ multiplex PCR, and the TCRdb table lists in-frame clones only, not all of them. The profile shows some 140,000 clones, 79% of them singletons. Input material: PBMCs. The receptors originated from a man aged 35-49 years in good health and CMV-seropositive. CDR3s include the opening cysteine and the closing phenylalanine or tryptophan. The order of the fields is D gene, clone size, J gene, V gene, CDR3 DNA, CDR3 protein. A D gene is named only where the DNA matches it firmly. A clone size is listed for some rows: how often the clone was seen (once, few, many), or a class if it is expanded.

>TRBD2|-|TRBJ2-7|TRBV28
TGTGCCAGCAGAGCCCCGGGAGGGAGGGTCTACGAGCAGTACTTC
CASRAPGGRVYEQYF
>-|-|TRBJ2-7|TRBV4-2
TGTGCCAGCAGCCAAGATCTTCGACTACCGGTCGAGCAGTACTTC
CASSQDLRLPVEQYF
>TRBD2|-|TRBJ2-1|TRBV7-7
TGTGCCAGCAGCTTAGGGGAGGGACTTTACAATGAGCAGTTCTTC
CASSLGEGLYNEQFF
>-|-|TRBJ1-1|TRBV19
TGTGCCAGTAGTATAGTAGGGAGCGACACTGAAGCTTTCTTT
CASSIVGSDTEAFF
>TRBD2|-|TRBJ2-3|TRBV2
TGTGCCAGCAGTGGGGGAGGGGCAGATACGCAGTATTTT
CASSGGGADTQYF
>TRBD2|-|TRBJ2-6|TRBV7-3
TGTGCCAGCAGCCAGGGAGGGGGGGCCAACGTCCTGACTTTC
CASSQGGGANVLTF
>TRBD2|-|TRBJ2-7|TRBV9
TGTGCCAGCAGCGTCACTAGCGGATCCTACGAGCAGTACTTC
CASSVTSGSYEQYF
>-|-|TRBJ2-1|TRBV15
TGTGCCACCAGCAGAGTGAGGGAAGAGCAGTTCTTC
CATSRVREEQFF
>-|-|TRBJ1-1|TRBV20-1
TGCAGTGCCATGACAGGATTTCGGGCTTTCTTT
CSAMTGFRAFF
>-|-|TRBJ2-1|TRBV6-1
TGTGCCATCAGTGAGCAACAGATATACTACAATGAGCAGTTCTTC
CAISEQQIYYNEQFF
>TRBD2|-|TRBJ2-5|TRBV5-1
TGCGCCAGCAGCTGGACTAGACTCGAGACCCAGTACTTC
CASSWTRLETQYF
>TRBD1|once|TRBJ1-1|TRBV27
TGTGCCAGCAGCCCATCGAAGGGGGCGCTGAACACTGAAGCTTTCTTT
CASSPSKGALNTEAFF
>-|-|TRBJ2-7|TRBV18
TGTGCCAGCTCATCGTCGAGCTCCTACGAGCAGTACTTC
CASSSSSSYEQYF
>-|-|TRBJ1-1|TRBV6-6
TGTGCCAGCTCGGGGGGACCTCAGCAAGGGAACACTGAAGCTTTCTTT
CASSGGPQQGNTEAFF
>TRBD1|-|TRBJ1-2|TRBV29-1
TGCAGCGTTGAAGCTCGGGACAGGGCGGCGGGCTACACCTTC
CSVEARDRAAGYTF
>-|-|TRBJ1-1|TRBV11-2
TGTGCCAGCAGCTTAGAACCGGAGGTGGCTGAAGCTTTCTTT
CASSLEPEVAEAFF
>-|-|TRBJ2-5|TRBV18
TGTGCCAGCTCACCCCTCACTCTCGACAATCAAGAGACCCAGTACTTC
CASSPLTLDNQETQYF
>-|few|TRBJ2-7|TRBV14
TGTGCCAGCAGCCAAAAGAGGGGAGGATCTCTTACCTACGAGCAGTACTTC
CASSQKRGGSLTYEQYF
>-|-|TRBJ2-7|TRBV11-3
TGTGCCAGCAGCACCGGGACACTCGGAGAGCAGTACTTC
CASSTGTLGEQYF
>-|-|TRBJ1-5|TRBV19
TGTGCCAGTAGTATCTTATATAGCAATCAGCCCCAGCATTTT
CASSILYSNQPQHF
>TRBD2|-|TRBJ2-1|TRBV6-5
TGTGCCAGCAGGGGGGGGACTAGCGGTTACAATGAGCAGTTCTTC
CASRGGTSGYNEQFF
>-|-|TRBJ2-7|TRBV5-6
TGTGCCAGCAGCTTGTGGCAGGCCTTCAACTACGAGCAGTACTTC
CASSLWQAFNYEQYF